These T cell receptor beta chains were read from a single sample in a study of cytomegalovirus exposure and HLA in healthy donors. Measured with immunoSEQ multiplex PCR; TCRdb has only the in-frame clones, and not every one. The data contain roughly 160,000 clones, approximately 78% of them singletons. The source material was PBMCs. The source is a male donor in good health and CMV-seronegative. The CDR3 runs from the conserved cysteine through the conserved F or W. Fields, in order: CDR3 length, V gene, J gene, CDR3 protein.

13	TRBV27	TRBJ1-2	CASSPGQGGGYTF
19	TRBV7-3	TRBJ2-6	CASSPQGLAGVSGANVLTF
13	TRBV19	TRBJ2-2	CASSDRATGELFF
15	TRBV7-9	TRBJ2-7	CASQNPDRQSYEQYF
16	TRBV5-1	TRBJ1-2	CASSLEGARNHYGYTF
16	TRBV15	TRBJ2-5	CATSRDRSNFGETQYF
14	TRBV6-1	NA	CASRSGTGIYEQYF
14	TRBV30	TRBJ1-1	CAWNPKVAGGLAFF
16	TRBV13	TRBJ2-6	CASSPLTGSGANVLTF
14	TRBV19	TRBJ2-5	CASSIPAEGKTQYF
15	TRBV6-6	TRBJ2-7	CASSSGLALSYEQYF
15	TRBV29-1	TRBJ2-2	CSVEGQDLLSGELFF
12	TRBV28	TRBJ2-1	CASSRRVDEQFF
15	TRBV7-9	TRBJ2-3	CASSLTGLAFDTQYF
14	TRBV19	TRBJ2-7	CASSIVETAYEQYF
14	TRBV19	TRBJ1-1	CASRDRQVNTEAFF
17	TRBV18	TRBJ1-5	CASSPFGTASDNQPQHF
14	TRBV19	TRBJ1-3	CASRRTGTGNTIYF
16	TRBV15	TRBJ2-7	CATSRLPQGAYYEQYF
14	TRBV19	TRBJ2-7	CAGSIGLAGNEQYF
14	TRBV6-1	TRBJ2-5	CASSEIRDQETQYF
14	TRBV6-1	TRBJ2-1	CASSVSGHYNEQFF
15	TRBV13	TRBJ2-1	CASSLGQSSYNEQFF
13	TRBV15	TRBJ2-3	CATTDHYTDTQYF
15	TRBV2	TRBJ2-7	CASIGGGAWSYEQYF
16	TRBV10-3	TRBJ1-1	CAISPGQGAQGTEAFF
14	TRBV19	TRBJ2-3	CASSISPGTDTQYF
16	TRBV7-2	TRBJ2-5	CASSQALGAGRETQYF
17	TRBV5-4	TRBJ2-7	CASRQRPGLAGNDEQYF
16	TRBV10-3	TRBJ2-1	CAIMGAQGAVYNEQFF
15	TRBV4-3	TRBJ2-1	CASSQGDAPANEQFF
15	TRBV4-3	TRBJ2-1	CASSQEGTSGDEQFF
13	TRBV19	TRBJ2-1	CASSIATYNEQFF
15	TRBV6-1	TRBJ1-5	CASSEMGGENQPQHF
14	TRBV4-3	TRBJ2-1	CASSQDPFTGGEFF
15	TRBV2	TRBJ1-5	CASSGQGGGNQPQHF
15	TRBV7-3	TRBJ1-1	CASSPQDAGNTEAFF
13	TRBV7-6	TRBJ1-5	CASSSGQQQPQHF
13	TRBV29-1	TRBJ1-2	CSVLTGGNYGYTF
11	TRBV7-9	TRBJ2-7	CASSEAVEQYF
15	TRBV27	TRBJ2-2	CASSEAGTTSGELFF
15	TRBV13	TRBJ2-7	CASSLGVRETYEQYF